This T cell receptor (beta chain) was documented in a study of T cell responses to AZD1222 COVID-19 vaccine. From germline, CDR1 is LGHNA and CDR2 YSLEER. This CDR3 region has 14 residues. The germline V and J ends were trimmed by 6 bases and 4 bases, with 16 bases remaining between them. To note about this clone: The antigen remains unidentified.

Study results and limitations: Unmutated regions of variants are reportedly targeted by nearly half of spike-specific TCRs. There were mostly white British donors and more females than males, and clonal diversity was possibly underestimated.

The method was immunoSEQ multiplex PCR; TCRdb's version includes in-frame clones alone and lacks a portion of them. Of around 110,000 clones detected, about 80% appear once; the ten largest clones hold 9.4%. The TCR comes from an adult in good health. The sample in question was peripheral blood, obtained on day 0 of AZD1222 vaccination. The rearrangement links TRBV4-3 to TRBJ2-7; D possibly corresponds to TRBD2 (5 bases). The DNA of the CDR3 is TGCGCCAGCAGTCGCGGGCGGTCAGGATACGAGCAGTACTTC. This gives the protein CASSRGRSGYEQYF.